This T cell receptor beta chain came from a study of blood T cell repertoires in COVID-19. Whole-study context: Italy, Spain and the United States were the sources of the convalescent and acute COVID-19 samples. In each case, the material was cDNA or gDNA derived from T cells, B-cell-depleted T cells, or PBMCs.

In the original processing: Using reference gene primer amplification, nucleated cell counts were estimated. Here immunoSEQ multiplex PCR was the method, and the copy in TCRdb shows in-frame clones only, minus some. That table supplies the V and J calls and clone size; D and trimming were determined from the DNA. The sample yields 200,000 to 300,000 clones, roughly nine tenths seen once. CDR3 size: 15 residues. Deletions cut 1 base from V and 1 base from J, with 10 bases between. CDR1 and CDR2 from the germline V gene are LGHNA and YSLEER. The V call is TRBV4-3, the J call TRBJ1-1; D gene ambiguous. This clonotype was sampled from a man in his fifties or sixties with acute or convalescent COVID-19. Sequenced: peripheral blood. This CDR3 is CASSQVYGENTEAFF. The CDR3, as DNA: TGCGCCAGCAGCCAAGTATACGGGGAGAACACTGAAGCTTTCTTT.